This is a list of T cell receptor beta chains from one sample in a study of T cells in localized non-small cell lung cancer. The assay was immunoSEQ multiplex PCR, and TCRdb's table has in-frame clones only and misses some. The sample carries some 140,000 clones, around 90% recorded once. Sequencing was performed on peripheral blood, taken before any cancer treatment. These receptors originate from a female donor of 60 years or more with stage I lung adenocarcinoma. Each CDR3 is given with its conserved first and last residue. D genes are given only for firm matches. Size values are once, few and many counts, or a class for expanded clones, and some rows have none.

V gene,J gene,D gene,clone size,CDR3 DNA,CDR3 protein
TRBV5-1,TRBJ2-3,TRBD2,.,TGCGCCAGCAGCCCCGGACTAGCGGGAGTAGGTGGCACAGATACGCAGTATTTT,CASSPGLAGVGGTDTQYF
TRBV2,TRBJ2-3,TRBD2,.,TGTGCCAGCAGTGGGGGAGGACTAGCGGGAGGACGCAGCACAGATACGCAGTATTTT,CASSGGGLAGGRSTDTQYF
TRBV28,TRBJ1-3,.,once,TGTGCCAGCCGGGTTGGAGCGGCCTCTGGAAACACCATATATTTT,CASRVGAASGNTIYF
TRBV7-9,TRBJ2-7,TRBD1,.,TGTGCCAGCAGCTTAGCGGTCGGGACAGGGGAAGGCGAGCAGTACTTC,CASSLAVGTGEGEQYF
TRBV7-9,TRBJ2-7,.,.,TGTGCCAGCAGCTTGGTCTCAGGGTCGGGATCCCGTTCATTGCAGTACTTC,CASSLVSGSGSRSLQYF
TRBV2,TRBJ2-7,TRBD1,.,TGTGCCAGCATCGGGGAGCTGGGACAGCAAGGCGAGCAGTACTTC,CASIGELGQQGEQYF
TRBV19,TRBJ1-1,.,.,TGTGCCAGTAGTATAGGTGAGGGGACAGAAGCTTTCTTT,CASSIGEGTEAFF
TRBV7-9,TRBJ1-1,.,.,TGTGCCAGCAGCCCCGCGGGGGGCACTGAAGCTTTCTTT,CASSPAGGTEAFF
TRBV27,TRBJ2-7,TRBD2,.,TGTGCCAGCAGCCCCGGGACTAGCGGCTCCTACGAGCAGTACTTC,CASSPGTSGSYEQYF
TRBV6-1,TRBJ2-7,TRBD1,.,TGTGCCAGCCGGGACAGGGTCCACGAGCAGTACTTC,CASRDRVHEQYF
TRBV10-3,TRBJ2-3,.,.,TGTGCCATCAGGACCCCTTCCGGGAAGACAGATACGCAGTATTTT,CAIRTPSGKTDTQYF
TRBV5-4,TRBJ1-5,TRBD1,.,TGTGCCAGCAGCCCGAATCCGGGACAGGGGTCAGGAAATCAGCCCCAGCATTTT,CASSPNPGQGSGNQPQHF
TRBV7-3,TRBJ2-3,TRBD2,.,TGTGCCAGCAGCGCACAACCCTTAGCGGGGAGGGATACGCAGTATTTT,CASSAQPLAGRDTQYF
TRBV7-3,TRBJ2-2,.,.,TGTGCCAGCAGCGAGGCCCCCGGGGAGCTGTTTTTT,CASSEAPGELFF
TRBV6-6,TRBJ1-2,.,.,TGTGCCAGCAGTTATGGAGTGACCTTCTATGGCTACACCTTC,CASSYGVTFYGYTF
TRBV30,TRBJ1-5,.,.,TGTGCCTGGGCCGACAGGTTAGGCGGGAATCAGCCCCAGCATTTT,CAWADRLGGNQPQHF
TRBV2,TRBJ1-4,.,.,TGTGCCAGTCGACGGAGAAATGAAAAACTGTTTTTT,CASRRRNEKLFF
TRBV11-3,TRBJ2-3,.,.,TGTGCCAGCAGCTTAGTCATCGGGGCTATCGAGGCAGATACGCAGTATTTT,CASSLVIGAIEADTQYF
TRBV5-8,TRBJ1-2,.,.,TGTGCCAGCAGCTTGGGAGGATTTGGCTACACCTTC,CASSLGGFGYTF
TRBV19,TRBJ2-7,TRBD2,.,TGTGCCAGTCGCCCTGAGGGACTAGGTACCTACGAGCAGTACTTC,CASRPEGLGTYEQYF
TRBV5-1,TRBJ2-5,.,.,TGCGCCAGCAGCTTGAGGGAGACCCAGTACTTC,CASSLRETQYF
TRBV5-1,TRBJ2-3,.,.,TGCGCCAGCAGCTTGGGCAGGGGAACAGATACGCAGTATTTT,CASSLGRGTDTQYF
TRBV5-6,TRBJ2-7,TRBD1,.,TGTGCCAGCACCCACCTCGTTGGGACAGGGGCCGACGAGCAGTACTTC,CASTHLVGTGADEQYF
TRBV6-1,TRBJ1-2,.,.,TGTGCCAGCAGTGCTCTGACACAATTCTATGGCTACACCTTC,CASSALTQFYGYTF
TRBV5-1,TRBJ2-5,.,.,TGCGCCAGCCGAAGACTCCAAGCGACAGAGACCCAGTACTTC,CASRRLQATETQYF
TRBV7-9,TRBJ2-1,TRBD2,once,TGTGCCAGCAGCTTAGTGGGACTAGGACCAAATGAGCAGTTCTTC,CASSLVGLGPNEQFF
TRBV11-2,TRBJ2-2,TRBD2,.,TGTGCCAGCAGCCGTTTTAATCCGAGGAGCGGGAGGGCCACCGGGGAGCTGTTTTTT,CASSRFNPRSGRATGELFF
TRBV15,TRBJ2-3,.,.,TGTGCCACCAGCGGTCCACATGGCGGGGATACGCAGTATTTT,CATSGPHGGDTQYF
TRBV16,TRBJ1-5,TRBD1,.,TGTGCCAGCAGCCCCAGGGACAGGGTCTCGTTTGTACAGCCCCAGCATTTT,CASSPRDRVSFVQPQHF
TRBV15,TRBJ2-6,.,.,TGTGCCACCAGCAGAGCCGGGTCTGGGGCCAACGTCCTGACTTTC,CATSRAGSGANVLTF
TRBV29-1,TRBJ1-2,.,.,TGCAGCGTTGTCAACGGGGATGGCTACACCTTC,CSVVNGDGYTF
TRBV7-2,TRBJ2-3,TRBD2,.,TGTGCCAGCAGCAGCCCTACTAGCGGGAGTACTTTCGACACAGATACGCAGTATTTT,CASSSPTSGSTFDTDTQYF
TRBV5-4,TRBJ2-3,.,.,TGTGCCAGCAGCTTAGGGGGGGTTGGCACAGATACGCAGTATTTT,CASSLGGVGTDTQYF
TRBV27,TRBJ2-7,.,.,TGTGCCAGCAGTTATGGGACGGCCTACGAGCAGTACTTC,CASSYGTAYEQYF
TRBV19,TRBJ2-6,.,once,TGTGCCAGTAGAGCATCGGGCGCTGGGGCCAACGTCCTGACTTTC,CASRASGAGANVLTF
TRBV5-6,TRBJ2-2,TRBD1,.,TGTGCCAGCAGCTTGGACAGGGGCCGGGGCGGGGAGCTGTTTTTT,CASSLDRGRGGELFF
TRBV11-2,TRBJ2-1,TRBD1,.,TGTGCCAGCCGGCGGGACAGGGTTTACAATGAGCAGTTCTTC,CASRRDRVYNEQFF
TRBV28,TRBJ1-5,.,.,TGTGCCAGCAGCCCTATCCTTCAGCCCCAGCATTTT,CASSPILQPQHF
TRBV6-1,TRBJ2-1,.,once,TGTGCCAGCAGTGACCAGCCTTGGACGGACAATGAGCAGTTCTTC,CASSDQPWTDNEQFF
TRBV6-4,TRBJ1-4,.,.,TGTGCCAGCAGTGCGGGGGCCGGTGAAAAACTGTTTTTT,CASSAGAGEKLFF
TRBV14,TRBJ2-1,.,.,TGTGCCAGCAGCCAAGTACGCGGAACCTCCTACAATGAGCAGTTCTTC,CASSQVRGTSYNEQFF
TRBV10-2,TRBJ2-5,TRBD2,.,TGCGCCAGCAGTGTTTGGACTAGCGGAGTCGGGGGCCAAGAGACCCAGTACTTC,CASSVWTSGVGGQETQYF
TRBV7-2,TRBJ2-3,TRBD2,.,TGTGCCAGCAGCTTAGCGGGAGGGTCAGATACGCAGTATTTT,CASSLAGGSDTQYF
TRBV5-1,TRBJ2-3,TRBD1,once,TGCGCCAGCAGTTTCCAGGGGGCTGGCACAGATACGCAGTATTTT,CASSFQGAGTDTQYF
TRBV7-6,TRBJ1-4,.,.,TGTGCCAGCAGCTGGCGAGATGAAAAACTGTTTTTT,CASSWRDEKLFF
TRBV28,TRBJ2-7,TRBD2,.,TGTGCCAGCAATCAACTCCCTGGGACTAGCGGGGGCGGGTCCTACGAGCAGTACTTC,CASNQLPGTSGGGSYEQYF
TRBV19,TRBJ1-3,.,.,TGTGCCAGTGGCCATCACTCCCGGACAGACTCTGGAAACACCATATATTTT,CASGHHSRTDSGNTIYF
TRBV28,TRBJ1-1,.,.,TGTGCCAGCAGTTCCCGGGCCGATCGCACTGAAGCTTTCTTT,CASSSRADRTEAFF